A selection of T cell receptor beta chains follows, all from one sample in a study of blood T cell repertoires in COVID-19. TCRdb keeps only in-frame clones here, not all; method: immunoSEQ multiplex PCR. This repertoire shows approximately 460,000 clones, approximately 89% found once; its top ten account for 0.8% to 0.9%. Specimen: peripheral blood. All receptors come from a man between 18 and 35 years old with COVID-19, enrolled during active disease. The CDR3 runs from the conserved cysteine through the conserved F or W. Each record gives: CDR3 length, D gene, V gene, J gene, clone size, CDR3 protein, CDR3 DNA. A D gene is named only where the DNA matches it firmly. Clone size is not always given. Where it is, it says once, few, many or a class for expanded clones.

14,TRBD1,TRBV7-3,TRBJ1-1,-,CASGVQGPSTEAFF,TGTGCCAGCGGAGTACAGGGGCCGAGCACTGAAGCTTTCTTT
15,-,TRBV6-5,TRBJ2-7,-,CASMVLGRPSYEQYF,TGTGCCAGCATGGTACTAGGCCGCCCCTCCTACGAGCAGTACTTC
16,TRBD1,TRBV5-6,TRBJ2-7,-,CASSLGYRDRGSEQYF,TGTGCCAGCAGCTTGGGGTACCGGGACAGGGGATCCGAGCAGTACTTC
15,-,TRBV19,TRBJ1-4,once,CASSKTGSPNEKLFF,TGTGCCAGTAGTAAAACAGGGTCGCCTAATGAAAAACTGTTTTTT
15,-,TRBV4-1,TRBJ1-2,-,CASSQDAQGGYGYTF,TGCGCCAGCAGCCAAGATGCCCAGGGCGGCTATGGCTACACCTTC
14,TRBD1,TRBV3-1/TRBV3-2,TRBJ2-7,few,CASSQAQGAGEQYF,TGTGCCAGCAGCCAAGCACAGGGGGCGGGCGAGCAGTACTTC
15,TRBD2,TRBV24-1,TRBJ2-3,-,CATSTPSGNTDTQYF,TGTGCCACCAGTACCCCTAGCGGGAACACAGATACGCAGTATTTT
13,-,TRBV7-6,TRBJ2-7,-,CASSLLGANEQYF,TGTGCCAGCAGCTTATTAGGGGCAAACGAGCAGTACTTC
14,-,TRBV7-2,TRBJ1-2,-,CASSSFQGSTGYTF,TGTGCCAGCAGCTCATTCCAGGGGAGCACTGGCTACACCTTC
14,-,TRBV6-6,TRBJ2-7,-,CASREGGGSYEQYF,TGTGCCAGCAGGGAAGGTGGCGGGTCCTACGAGCAGTACTTC
12,-,TRBV12-3/TRBV12-4,TRBJ2-7,-,CASSFSGYEQYF,TGTGCCAGCAGTTTCTCGGGATACGAGCAGTACTTC
14,-,TRBV29-1,TRBJ2-3,-,CSVELALGTDTQYF,TGCAGCGTTGAACTAGCGTTGGGCACAGATACGCAGTATTTT
13,-,TRBV2,TRBJ1-2,-,CASSTGSSYGYTF,TGTGCCAGCAGTACAGGGTCGAGCTATGGCTACACCTTC
11,TRBD1,TRBV2,TRBJ1-1,few,CASSGQGEAFF,TGTGCCAGCAGTGGACAGGGCGAAGCTTTCTTT
16,TRBD2,TRBV7-9,TRBJ2-3,-,CASSLEGLASTDTQYF,TGTGCCAGCAGCTTAGAAGGACTAGCTAGCACAGATACGCAGTATTTT
14,-,TRBV6-1,TRBJ1-2,-,CASSEGPANYGYTF,TGTGCCAGCAGTGAAGGGCCAGCTAACTATGGCTACACCTTC
14,-,TRBV14,TRBJ1-3,-,CASSPRGTGNTIYF,TGTGCCAGCAGCCCGAGGGGGACTGGAAACACCATATATTTT
16,-,TRBV2,TRBJ2-5,-,CASSDLDYLHWETQYF,TGTGCCAGCAGTGACTTAGACTACTTACACTGGGAGACCCAGTACTTC
15,TRBD2,TRBV10-3,TRBJ2-2,-,CATGLAGGGTGELFF,TGTGCCACGGGACTAGCGGGAGGAGGAACCGGGGAGCTGTTTTTT
16,TRBD2,TRBV3-1/TRBV3-2,TRBJ2-7,-,CASSQTLAGGPYEQYF,TGTGCCAGCAGCCAGACTCTAGCGGGAGGTCCCTACGAGCAGTACTTC
15,TRBD1,TRBV28,TRBJ2-7,-,CASSLPRTGSYEQYF,TGTGCCAGCAGTTTACCACGGACAGGCTCCTACGAGCAGTACTTC
15,TRBD1,TRBV24-1,TRBJ1-1,-,CATSDHRGRGTEAFF,TGTGCCACCAGTGACCACAGGGGGCGCGGCACTGAAGCTTTCTTT
15,-,TRBV5-1,TRBJ2-4,-,CASSLNLATVNIQYF,TGCGCCAGCAGTCTAAATTTAGCTACCGTGAACATTCAGTACTTC
14,-,TRBV19,TRBJ1-3,once,CASTQQVSGNTIYF,TGTGCCAGTACCCAACAGGTCTCTGGAAACACCATATATTTT
14,-,TRBV6-5,TRBJ2-7,-,CASTPRGSSNEQYF,TGTGCCAGCACTCCTCGGGGGAGCTCGAACGAGCAGTACTTC
16,TRBD1,TRBV28,TRBJ1-6,-,CASSLPGTDYNSPLHF,TGTGCCAGCAGTTTACCCGGGACAGATTATAATTCACCCCTCCACTTT
15,-,TRBV9,TRBJ1-2,-,CASSSGKGVLGGYTF,TGTGCCAGCAGCTCAGGGAAAGGGGTACTTGGTGGCTACACCTTC
15,TRBD1,TRBV7-9,TRBJ1-1,-,CASSTGQALNTEAFF,TGTGCCAGCAGCACGGGACAGGCTTTGAACACTGAAGCTTTCTTT
14,TRBD1,TRBV6-6,TRBJ2-1,few,CATETQGANNEQFF,TGTGCCACCGAGACCCAGGGGGCGAACAATGAGCAGTTCTTC
16,TRBD2,TRBV9,TRBJ2-2,-,CASSSSGASNTGELFF,TGTGCCAGCAGCAGTAGCGGGGCCTCGAACACCGGGGAGCTGTTTTTT
14,-,TRBV4-1,TRBJ2-3,-,CASSQVAGPGTQYF,TGCGCCAGCAGCCAAGTGGCGGGGCCGGGGACGCAGTATTTT
16,-,TRBV14,TRBJ2-5,-,CASSQGGGSGKETQYF,TGTGCCAGCAGCCAAGGGGGGGGCTCAGGCAAGGAGACCCAGTACTTC
16,TRBD1,TRBV11-2,TRBJ2-7,-,CASSLQTGQGAGEQYF,TGTGCCAGCAGCTTACAGACGGGACAGGGGGCGGGGGAGCAGTACTTC
11,-,TRBV2,TRBJ2-1,-,CASEVYNEQFF,TGTGCCAGCGAGGTCTACAATGAGCAGTTCTTC
16,-,TRBV19,TRBJ1-1,-,CASSIPGSSEGTEAFF,TGTGCCAGTAGTATACCGGGCAGCTCAGAGGGCACTGAAGCTTTCTTT
14,TRBD1,TRBV3-1/TRBV3-2,TRBJ2-3,-,CATEPGTGGDTQYF,TGTGCCACCGAGCCCGGGACAGGGGGAGATACGCAGTATTTT
14,TRBD1,TRBV25-1,TRBJ2-5,-,CASSVKTAGGTQYF,TGTGCCAGCAGTGTTAAGACGGCAGGGGGGACCCAGTACTTC
17,-,TRBV3-1/TRBV3-2,TRBJ1-3,few,CASSQGEQEFSGNTIYF,TGTGCCAGCAGCCAAGGCGAACAGGAGTTCTCTGGAAACACCATATATTTT
15,-,TRBV6-1,TRBJ1-2,-,CASSEFRQLIYGYTF,TGTGCCAGCAGTGAGTTCCGACAGCTTATCTATGGCTACACCTTC
14,TRBD2,TRBV6-4,TRBJ2-5,once,CASSPTSGQETQYF,TGTGCCAGCAGTCCGACTAGCGGACAAGAGACCCAGTACTTC
17,-,TRBV6-2/TRBV6-3,TRBJ2-5,-,CASSSNTFSGAGETQYF,TGTGCCAGCAGTTCGAATACATTTTCAGGGGCCGGGGAGACCCAGTACTTC
12,TRBD1,TRBV5-5,TRBJ2-7,-,CASSFTGDEQYF,TGTGCCAGCAGCTTTACAGGGGACGAGCAGTACTTC
17,-,TRBV7-2,TRBJ2-2,-,CASSLARPAAGTGELFF,TGTGCCAGCAGCTTAGCCAGGCCGGCCGCGGGCACCGGGGAGCTGTTTTTT